This T cell receptor (beta chain) was captured in a study of T cell responses to AZD1222 COVID-19 vaccine. Whole-study context: Pooled samples include second doses given at about 4 or 12 weeks.

The V and J ends lost 5 bases and 2 bases respectively, with 10 bases between them. This CDR3 has 13 amino acids. The V gene's germline CDR1 is SGHRS and CDR2 YFSETQ. The assay was immunoSEQ multiplex PCR, and TCRdb's table has in-frame clones only and misses some. Of about 130,000 clones in the sample, around nine tenths were seen once. Comment on this clone: As yet, its antigen is unknown.

General study results and limits: Reportedly, close to half of spike-specific TCRs are directed against unmutated variant regions.

The sequence derives from an adult in good health. V usage is TRBV5-1 and J usage is TRBJ1-1, with D uncertain. Source: peripheral blood, taken on day 0 of AZD1222 vaccination. CDR3 in amino acids: CASRSDGNTEAFF. The CDR3 DNA reads as TGCGCCAGCAGATCGGACGGAAACACTGAAGCTTTCTTT.